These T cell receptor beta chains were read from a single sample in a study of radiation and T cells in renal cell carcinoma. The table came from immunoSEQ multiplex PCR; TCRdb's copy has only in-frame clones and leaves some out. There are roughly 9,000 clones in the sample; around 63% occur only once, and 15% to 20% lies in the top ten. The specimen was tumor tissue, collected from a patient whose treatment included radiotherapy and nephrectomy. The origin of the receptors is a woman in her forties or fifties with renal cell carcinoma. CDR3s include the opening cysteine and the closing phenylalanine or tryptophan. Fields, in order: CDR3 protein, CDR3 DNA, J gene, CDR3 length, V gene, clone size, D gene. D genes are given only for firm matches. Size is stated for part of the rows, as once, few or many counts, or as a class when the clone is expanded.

CDR3aa: CASSQDIGGHTSGANVLTF
CDR3nt: TGCGCCAGCAGCCAAGACATAGGGGGACATACATCTGGGGCCAACGTCCTGACTTTC
j_gene: TRBJ2-6
len: 19
v_gene: TRBV4-1
abundance: once
d_gene: NA

CDR3aa: CASSQDVGNYEQYF
CDR3nt: TGCGCCAGCAGCCAAGATGTAGGCAACTACGAGCAGTACTTC
j_gene: TRBJ2-7
len: 14
v_gene: TRBV4-3
abundance: few
d_gene: NA

CDR3aa: CASSNRGSSTDTQYF
CDR3nt: TGTGCCAGCAGTAACAGGGGATCTAGCACAGATACGCAGTATTTT
j_gene: TRBJ2-3
len: 15
v_gene: TRBV6-6
abundance: once
d_gene: TRBD1

CDR3aa: CASGRDYRVNEQFF
CDR3nt: TGTGCCAGCGGACGGGACTACAGGGTCAATGAGCAGTTCTTC
j_gene: TRBJ2-1
len: 14
v_gene: TRBV27
abundance: few
d_gene: NA

CDR3aa: CASRTTGGFGNTIYF
CDR3nt: TGTGCCAGCAGAACCACAGGGGGCTTCGGAAACACCATATATTTT
j_gene: TRBJ1-3
len: 15
v_gene: TRBV28
abundance: few
d_gene: TRBD1

CDR3aa: CASSLDRVLKDTQYF
CDR3nt: TGTGCCAGCAGCTTAGACAGGGTGCTTAAAGATACGCAGTATTTT
j_gene: TRBJ2-3
len: 15
v_gene: TRBV7-2
abundance: NA
d_gene: NA

CDR3aa: CASRQTGSYEQYF
CDR3nt: TGTGCCAGCAGACAGACAGGGTCCTACGAGCAGTACTTC
j_gene: TRBJ2-7
len: 13
v_gene: TRBV11-2
abundance: NA
d_gene: TRBD1

CDR3aa: CASSAGTDLGGYTF
CDR3nt: TGTGCCAGCAGCGCAGGGACGGATTTGGGTGGCTACACCTTC
j_gene: TRBJ1-2
len: 14
v_gene: TRBV9
abundance: NA
d_gene: NA

CDR3aa: CASSIQGGYEQYF
CDR3nt: TGTGCCAGTAGTATTCAGGGGGGCTACGAGCAGTACTTC
j_gene: TRBJ2-7
len: 13
v_gene: TRBV19
abundance: NA
d_gene: NA

CDR3aa: CASSPKLTNTEAFF
CDR3nt: TGTGCCAGCAGCCCTAAACTGACGAACACTGAAGCTTTCTTT
j_gene: TRBJ1-1
len: 14
v_gene: TRBV5-4
abundance: NA
d_gene: NA

CDR3aa: CASSDTGELFF
CDR3nt: TGCGCCAGCAGCGACACCGGGGAGCTGTTTTTT
j_gene: TRBJ2-2
len: 11
v_gene: TRBV5-1
abundance: few
d_gene: NA

CDR3aa: CASSAGTGYGDTEAFF
CDR3nt: TGTGCCAGCAGTGCGGGGACAGGGTACGGGGACACTGAAGCTTTCTTT
j_gene: TRBJ1-1
len: 16
v_gene: TRBV28
abundance: NA
d_gene: TRBD1

CDR3aa: CASNEGMVRDTQYF
CDR3nt: TGTGCCAGTAATGAGGGCATGGTTCGAGATACGCAGTATTTT
j_gene: TRBJ2-3
len: 14
v_gene: TRBV19
abundance: NA
d_gene: NA

CDR3aa: CASSLRSVQGYEQYF
CDR3nt: TGTGCCAGCAGCTTAAGGTCCGTACAGGGCTACGAGCAGTACTTC
j_gene: TRBJ2-7
len: 15
v_gene: TRBV7-2
abundance: medium-sized
d_gene: NA

CDR3aa: CASSLDGLDGYTF
CDR3nt: TGTGCCAGCAGCTTAGACGGGCTCGATGGCTACACCTTC
j_gene: TRBJ1-2
len: 13
v_gene: TRBV7-2
abundance: NA
d_gene: NA

CDR3aa: CASSESNPGEQPQHF
CDR3nt: TGCGCCAGCAGTGAGTCGAATCCAGGGGAACAGCCCCAGCATTTT
j_gene: TRBJ1-5
len: 15
v_gene: TRBV10-2
abundance: NA
d_gene: NA

CDR3aa: CASSETTDYGYTF
CDR3nt: TGTGCCAGCAGTGAAACGACAGACTATGGCTACACCTTC
j_gene: TRBJ1-2
len: 13
v_gene: TRBV25-1
abundance: NA
d_gene: NA

CDR3aa: CASSPPQDLAGEVGANVLTF
CDR3nt: TGCGCCAGCAGCCCCCCCCAAGACCTAGCGGGAGAAGTGGGGGCCAACGTCCTGACTTTC
j_gene: TRBJ2-6
len: 20
v_gene: TRBV4-3
abundance: few
d_gene: TRBD2

CDR3aa: CASSSGQENQPQHF
CDR3nt: TGCGCCAGCAGCTCCGGACAGGAGAATCAGCCCCAGCATTTT
j_gene: TRBJ1-5
len: 14
v_gene: TRBV5-1
abundance: NA
d_gene: TRBD1

CDR3aa: CASSPPLAGTTYEQYF
CDR3nt: TGTGCCAGCAGTCCACCATTAGCGGGGACTACCTACGAGCAGTACTTC
j_gene: TRBJ2-7
len: 16
v_gene: TRBV28
abundance: NA
d_gene: TRBD2

CDR3aa: CASSVQGYATEAFF
CDR3nt: TGTGCCAGCAGTGTACAGGGTTATGCCACTGAAGCTTTCTTT
j_gene: TRBJ1-1
len: 14
v_gene: TRBV28
abundance: NA
d_gene: NA

CDR3aa: CASSLYSTGEYGYTF
CDR3nt: TGTGCCAGCAGTTTATACTCCACAGGGGAGTATGGCTACACCTTC
j_gene: TRBJ1-2
len: 15
v_gene: TRBV28
abundance: NA
d_gene: TRBD1

CDR3aa: CASSLEAIYGYTF
CDR3nt: TGTGCCAGCAGCTTAGAGGCGATCTATGGCTACACCTTC
j_gene: TRBJ1-2
len: 13
v_gene: TRBV7-2
abundance: medium-sized
d_gene: NA

CDR3aa: CASSLLAGEETQYF
CDR3nt: TGTGCCAGCAGCTTGTTAGCGGGGGAAGAGACCCAGTACTTC
j_gene: TRBJ2-5
len: 14
v_gene: TRBV5-6
abundance: once
d_gene: TRBD2